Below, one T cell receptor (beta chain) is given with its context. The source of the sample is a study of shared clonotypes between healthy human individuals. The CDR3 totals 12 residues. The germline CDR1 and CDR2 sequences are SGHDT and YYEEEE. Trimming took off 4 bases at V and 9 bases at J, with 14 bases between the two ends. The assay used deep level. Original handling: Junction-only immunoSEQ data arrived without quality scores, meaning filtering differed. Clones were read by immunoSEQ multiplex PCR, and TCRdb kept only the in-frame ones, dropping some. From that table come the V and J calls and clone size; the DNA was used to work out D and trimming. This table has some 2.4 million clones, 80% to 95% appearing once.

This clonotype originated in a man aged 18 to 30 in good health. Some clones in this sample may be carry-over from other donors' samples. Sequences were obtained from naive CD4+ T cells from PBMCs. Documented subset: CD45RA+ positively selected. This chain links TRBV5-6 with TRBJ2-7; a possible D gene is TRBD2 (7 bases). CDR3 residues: CASSTTGLVQYF. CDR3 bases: TGTGCCAGCAGCACGACAGGACTAGTGCAGTACTTC.